These 14 T cell receptor beta chains were sequenced from one sample in a study of blood T cells in healthy people across ages. A second PCR, run for roughly 7 to 11 cycles, used a sample-barcoded 5' primer plus a J-beta primer mix. TCRdb recomputed calls from the 5' RACE reads with MiXCR, one row per CDR3 protein. In the table there are 650,000 to 700,000 distinct CDR3 sequences, approximately 52% of which are singletons. Sequenced: blood. The receptors derive from a woman of 80 years or more in good health.

V usage is TRBV9 and J usage is TRBJ2-3; 8 positions match TRBD2. V lost 0 bases and J lost 6; bases outside the gene matches: 3. This CDR3 has 14 residues. Germline assignment: CDR1 SGDLS and CDR2 YYNGEE. The CDR3 sequence: CASSVGTSRDTQYF. In DNA form, the CDR3 reads TGTGCCAGCAGCGTAGGGACTAGCAGGGATACGCAGTATTTT.

Ten or more counts support this clonotype. The genes are TRBV20-1 and TRBJ2-6; D not resolved. The V gene's germline CDR1 is DFQATT and CDR2 SNEGSKA (reference sequence). The CDR3 is 13 residues long. V gave up 4 bases and J gave up 0 bases, with 4 bases separating them. The CDR3 DNA reads as TGCAGTGCTACCACCTCTGGGGCCAACGTCCTGACTTTC. Its translation: CSATTSGANVLTF.

This sequence joins TRBV7-2 and TRBJ2-3, with a possible D match to TRBD1 (5 bases). The CDR3 is 13 residues long. With 5 bases removed from V and 8 bases from J, the gap between germline ends came to 14 bases. CDR1 is SGHTA and CDR2 is FQGNSA in the germline V gene. Here the CDR3 reads CASSHGDRPTQYF. CDR3 DNA: TGTGCCAGCAGCCACGGTGACAGACCTACGCAGTATTTT.

This clonotype was recorded many times. The V call is TRBV6-6, the J call TRBJ2-3, with a weak D call TRBD2 (6 bases). Between the trimmed V and J ends, which lost 1 base and 2 bases, there was a span of 10 bases. The germline V gene has CDR1 MNHNY and CDR2 SVGAGI (reference sequence). CDR3 size: 15 residues. CDR3 amino acids: CASSYYGTSTDTQYF. CDR3 DNA sequence: TGTGCCAGCAGTTACTACGGGACTTCCACAGATACGCAGTATTTT.

This clonotype has at least ten counts. The CDR3 spells CASSQVSMNTEAFF. The CDR3 bases are TGCGCCAGCAGCCAAGTGTCTATGAACACTGAAGCTTTCTTT. This chain uses TRBV4-1 with TRBJ1-1; D is uncertain. The CDR3 has 14 amino acids. Trimming left V 1 base short and J 0 bases short, with 6 bases between. The germline gives CDR1 MGHRA, CDR2 YSYEKL.

This clonotype was recorded at least ten times. The chain uses TRBV2 and TRBJ2-3; D gene unclear. The CDR3 loop spans 10 amino acids. Looked up from germline, CDR1 is SNHLY and CDR2 is FYNNEI. Trimming took off 7 bases at V and 2 bases at J, with 1 base between the two ends. The CDR3 sequence: CASNTDTQYF. The DNA of the CDR3 is TGTGCCAGCAACACAGATACGCAGTATTTT.

V and J are TRBV20-1 and TRBJ1-1; no clear D gene. Germline CDR1 DFQATT, CDR2 SNEGSKA (reference sequence). This CDR3 has 15 residues. Trimming shortened V by 6 bases and J by 2 bases, and 19 bases separated the two germline ends. This CDR3 is CSAPNGQLFNTEAFF. The CDR3 bases are TGCAGTGCCCCTAACGGGCAACTATTTAACACTGAAGCTTTCTTT.

The chain employs TRBV14 and TRBJ2-1, with D hard to call. Germline V CDR1 and CDR2: SGHDN, FVKESK. The CDR3 extends over 13 amino acids. The ends were cut back, 5 bases at V and 0 bases at J, with 5 bases in the middle. DNA for the CDR3: TGTGCCAGCAGCTGGAGCTCCTACAATGAGCAGTTCTTC. Translating it yields CASSWSSYNEQFF.

About this clonotype itself: Being one base from a much bigger clone, this may be a read error. The V gene is TRBV29-1, the J gene TRBJ1-4; the D is unclear. V lost 4 bases to trimming and J lost 6 bases, with 6 bases between them. This CDR3 spans 11 amino acids. Germline V gives CDR1 SQVTM, CDR2 ANQGSEA. The CDR3 DNA is TGCAGCGTTGTTAGAGATGAAAAACTGTTTTTT. This translates into CSVVRDEKLFF.

CDR3 bases: TGCAGTGCTACCTATCCTTCAGGGTATGAGCAGTTCTTC. Translation: CSATYPSGYEQFF. V gene TRBV20-1 combines with J gene TRBJ2-1, with D possibly being TRBD1 (5 bases). In germline, CDR1 is DFQATT, CDR2 SNEGSKA (reference sequence). The V gene lost 4 bases and the J gene lost 8 bases, with 15 bases spanning the gap. The CDR3 covers 13 residues.

At least ten counts were recorded for this clonotype. V and J are TRBV6-6 and TRBJ2-2; tentative D call: TRBD2 (6 bases). From germline, CDR1 is MNHNY and CDR2 SVGAGI (reference sequence). The CDR3 is 14 residues long. The V end was cut by 2 bases, the J end by 6 bases, with 10 bases between. For the CDR3, the DNA is TGTGCCAGCAGTTACGCGCGGGATCCCGGGGAGCTGTTTTTT. Its translation is CASSYARDPGELFF.

The rearrangement uses TRBV5-1 and TRBJ2-5, with D unresolved. The germline V gene has CDR1 SGHRS and CDR2 YFSETQ. This CDR3 has 14 residues. Trimming stripped 4 bases from V and 11 bases from J, with 21 bases between. In nucleotides, the CDR3 is TGCGCCAGCAGCGCATCGGGCTGGTACAATGAGCAGTACTTC. Amino acid sequence: CASSASGWYNEQYF. Complete variable domain (other parts from reference TRBV5-1 and TRBJ2-5): KAGVTQTPRYLIKTRGQQVTLSCSPISGHRSVSWYQQTPGQGLQFLFEYFSETQRNKGNFPGRFSGRQFSNSRSEMNVSTLELGDSALYLCASSASGWYNEQYFGPGTRLLVL.

In its sample, this clonotype was seen a few times. The gene calls are TRBV29-1 and TRBJ1-3, with 8 bases aligning to TRBD1. V gave up 5 bases and J gave up 4 bases; unmatched junction bases: 4. From germline, CDR1 is SQVTM and CDR2 ANQGSEA. The CDR3 covers 13 residues. This CDR3 reads CSVIDRGGNTIYF. CDR3 bases: TGCAGCGTTATCGACAGGGGAGGAAACACCATATATTTT.

In its sample, this clonotype was seen a few times. This chain joins TRBV7-2 and TRBJ2-3; no reliable D call. Trimming stripped 7 bases from V and 8 bases from J, with 13 bases between. The CDR3 has 12 amino acids. Germline CDR1 is SGHTA and CDR2 is FQGNSA. DNA for the CDR3: TGTGCCAGCACTCAAGGTGGACGTACGCAGTATTTT. Its translation: CASTQGGRTQYF.